The source of this T cell receptor beta chain is a study of shared clonotypes between healthy human individuals. Germline V gene lookup returns CDR1 SGDLS and CDR2 YYNGEE. The CDR3 is 13 residues long. Trimming took 3 bases from V and 4 from J, leaving 8 bases between them. The data were produced by immunoSEQ multiplex PCR, yet TCRdb's version contains in-frame clones alone and is incomplete. The data hold about 2.3 million clones, with roughly 92% observed a single time. Study observations and caveats: In a handful of donors, 4.5% to 5.5% of naive CD4 clonotypes appeared in common. Genetic and exposure-history diversity was limited by the small donor number.

With regard to this clone: Its antigen remains unknown. The identical CDR3 is also encoded by other nucleotide sequences in the sample.

The authors divided CD4+ cells into CD45RA+ naive and CD45RA-negative memory subsets. Sequenced material: naive CD4+ T cells from PBMCs. Subset denoted: CD45RA+ positively selected. This clonotype was obtained from a man in his late teens or twenties in good health. Some clones in this sample may be carry-over from other donors' samples. This rearrangement joins TRBV9 to TRBJ2-1, with D tentatively TRBD1 (6 bases). CDR3 sequence reads: CASSERGYNEQFF. DNA of the CDR3: TGTGCCAGCAGCGAGAGGGGGTACAATGAGCAGTTCTTC.